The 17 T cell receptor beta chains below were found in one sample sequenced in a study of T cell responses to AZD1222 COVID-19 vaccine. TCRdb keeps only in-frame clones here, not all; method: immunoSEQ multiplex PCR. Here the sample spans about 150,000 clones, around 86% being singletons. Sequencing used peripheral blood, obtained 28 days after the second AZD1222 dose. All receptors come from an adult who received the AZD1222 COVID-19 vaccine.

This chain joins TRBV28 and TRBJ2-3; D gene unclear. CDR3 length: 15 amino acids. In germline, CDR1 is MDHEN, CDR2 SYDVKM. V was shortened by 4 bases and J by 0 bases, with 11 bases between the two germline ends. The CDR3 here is CASSSMVYSTDTQYF. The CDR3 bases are TGTGCCAGCAGTTCAATGGTGTATAGCACAGATACGCAGTATTTT. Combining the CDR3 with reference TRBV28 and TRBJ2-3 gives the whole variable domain DVKVTQSSRYLVKRTGEKVFLECVQDMDHENMFWYRQDPGLGLRLIYFSYDVKMKEKGDIPEGYSVSREKKERFSLILESASTNQTSMYLCASSSMVYSTDTQYFGPGTRLTVL.

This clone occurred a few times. CDR3 amino acids: CASSSRTGVSNQPQHF. The CDR3 nucleotides are TGTGCCAGCAGCTCCCGGACAGGGGTAAGCAATCAGCCCCAGCATTTT. The V and J genes are TRBV7-8 and TRBJ1-5; 9 bases are shared with TRBD1. This CDR3 spans 16 amino acids. V shed 4 bases, J shed 1 base, and the junction held 5 bases outside the gene matches. CDR1 and CDR2 from the germline V gene are SGHVS and FQNEAQ.

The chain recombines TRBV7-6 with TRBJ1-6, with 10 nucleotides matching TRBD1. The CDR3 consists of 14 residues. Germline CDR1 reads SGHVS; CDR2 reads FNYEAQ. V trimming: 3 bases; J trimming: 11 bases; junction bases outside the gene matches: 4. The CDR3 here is CASSFGQGVAPLHF. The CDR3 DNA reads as TGTGCCAGCAGCTTTGGACAGGGGGTCGCACCCCTCCACTTT. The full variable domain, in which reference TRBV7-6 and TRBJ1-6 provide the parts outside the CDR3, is GAGVSQSPRYKVTKRGQDVALRCDPISGHVSLYWYRQALGQGPEFLTYFNYEAQQDKSGLPNDRFSAERPEGSISTLTIQRTEQRDSAMYRCASSFGQGVAPLHFGNGTRLTVT.

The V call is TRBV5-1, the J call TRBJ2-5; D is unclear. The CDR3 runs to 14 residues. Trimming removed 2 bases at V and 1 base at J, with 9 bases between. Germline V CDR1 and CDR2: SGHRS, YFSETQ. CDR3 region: CASSLNVGQETQYF. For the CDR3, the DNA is TGCGCCAGCAGCTTAAACGTGGGCCAAGAGACCCAGTACTTC.

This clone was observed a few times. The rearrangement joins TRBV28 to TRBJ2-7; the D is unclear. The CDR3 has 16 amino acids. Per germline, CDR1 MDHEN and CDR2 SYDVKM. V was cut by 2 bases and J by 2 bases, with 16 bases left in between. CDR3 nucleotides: TGTGCCAGCAGTTTAAACTTGGCAGAACTGACCTACGAGCAGTACTTC. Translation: CASSLNLAELTYEQYF. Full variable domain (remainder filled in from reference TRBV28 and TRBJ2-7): DVKVTQSSRYLVKRTGEKVFLECVQDMDHENMFWYRQDPGLGLRLIYFSYDVKMKEKGDIPEGYSVSREKKERFSLILESASTNQTSMYLCASSLNLAELTYEQYFGPGTRLTVT.

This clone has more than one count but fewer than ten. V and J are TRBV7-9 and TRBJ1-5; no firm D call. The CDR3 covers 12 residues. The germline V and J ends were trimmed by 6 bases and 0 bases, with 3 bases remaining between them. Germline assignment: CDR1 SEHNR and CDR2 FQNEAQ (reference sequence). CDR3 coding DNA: TGTGCCAGCAGTTATAGCAATCAGCCCCAGCATTTT. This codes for CASSYSNQPQHF.

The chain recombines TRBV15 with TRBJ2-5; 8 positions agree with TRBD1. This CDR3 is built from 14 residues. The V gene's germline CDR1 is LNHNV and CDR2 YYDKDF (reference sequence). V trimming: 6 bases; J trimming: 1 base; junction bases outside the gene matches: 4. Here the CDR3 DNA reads TGTGCCACCAGGGACAGGGAGTCCCAAGAGACCCAGTACTTC. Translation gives CATRDRESQETQYF.

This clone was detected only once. The CDR3 reads CASSQESQFYNEQFF. CDR3 bases: TGTGCCAGCAGCCAAGAGTCACAGTTCTACAATGAGCAGTTCTTC. The rearrangement links TRBV3-1 (or the pseudogene TRBV3-2) to TRBJ2-1; no definite D call. Germline values: CDR1 LGHDT, CDR2 YNNKEL (reference sequence). Trimming cost V 0 bases and J 3 bases, with 9 bases left between them. The CDR3 consists of 15 residues.

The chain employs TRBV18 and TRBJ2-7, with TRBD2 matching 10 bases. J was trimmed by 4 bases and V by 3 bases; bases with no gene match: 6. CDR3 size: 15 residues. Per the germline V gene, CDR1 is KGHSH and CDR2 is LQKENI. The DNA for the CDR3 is TGTGCCAGCTCACCGCCCGGACTAGCGGTTTACGAGCAGTACTTC. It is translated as CASSPPGLAVYEQYF.

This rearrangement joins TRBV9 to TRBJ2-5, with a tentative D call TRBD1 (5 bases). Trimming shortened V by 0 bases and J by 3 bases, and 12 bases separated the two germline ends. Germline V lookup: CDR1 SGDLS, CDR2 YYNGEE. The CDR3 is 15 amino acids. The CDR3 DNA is TGTGCCAGCAGCGTAGGTGTTGGCAGGGAAGAGACCCAGTACTTC. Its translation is CASSVGVGREETQYF.

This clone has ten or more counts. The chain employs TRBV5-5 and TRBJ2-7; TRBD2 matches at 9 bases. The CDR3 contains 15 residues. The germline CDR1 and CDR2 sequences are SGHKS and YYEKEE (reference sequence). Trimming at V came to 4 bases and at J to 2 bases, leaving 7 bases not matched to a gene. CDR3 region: CASSPQGLATYEQYF. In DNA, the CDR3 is TGTGCCAGCAGCCCGCAAGGACTAGCGACCTACGAGCAGTACTTC.

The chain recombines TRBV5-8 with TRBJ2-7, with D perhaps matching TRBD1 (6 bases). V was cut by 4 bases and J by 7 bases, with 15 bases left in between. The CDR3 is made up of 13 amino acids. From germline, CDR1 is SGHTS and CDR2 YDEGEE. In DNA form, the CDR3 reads TGTGCCAGCAGCCTCGGACAGACGGGGGAGCAGTACTTC. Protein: CASSLGQTGEQYF.

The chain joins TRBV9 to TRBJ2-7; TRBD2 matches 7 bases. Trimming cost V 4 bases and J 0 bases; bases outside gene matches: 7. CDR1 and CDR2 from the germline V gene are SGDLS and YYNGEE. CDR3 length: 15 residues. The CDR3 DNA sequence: TGTGCCAGCAGCTTCACGGGGGGTAGCTCCTACGAGCAGTACTTC. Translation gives CASSFTGGSSYEQYF.

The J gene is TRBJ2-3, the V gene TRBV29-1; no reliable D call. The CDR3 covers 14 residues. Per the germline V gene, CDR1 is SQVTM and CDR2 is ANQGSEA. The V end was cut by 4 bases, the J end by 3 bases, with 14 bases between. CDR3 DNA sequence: TGCAGCGTTGTGCTGGGCCTCTGGACAGATACGCAGTATTTT. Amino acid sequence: CSVVLGLWTDTQYF.

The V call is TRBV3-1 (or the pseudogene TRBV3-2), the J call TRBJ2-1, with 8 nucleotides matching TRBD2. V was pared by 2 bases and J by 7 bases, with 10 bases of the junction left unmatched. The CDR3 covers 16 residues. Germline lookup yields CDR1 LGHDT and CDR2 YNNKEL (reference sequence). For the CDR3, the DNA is TGTGCCAGCAGCCAATCCCGACTAGCGAGTGGTAATGAGCAGTTCTTC. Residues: CASSQSRLASGNEQFF.

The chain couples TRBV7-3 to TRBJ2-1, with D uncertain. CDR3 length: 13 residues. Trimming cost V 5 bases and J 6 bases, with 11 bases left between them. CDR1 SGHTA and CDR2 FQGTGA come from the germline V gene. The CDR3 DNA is TGTGCCAGCAGCCCCCCTTCGGGCAATGAGCAGTTCTTC. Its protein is CASSPPSGNEQFF.

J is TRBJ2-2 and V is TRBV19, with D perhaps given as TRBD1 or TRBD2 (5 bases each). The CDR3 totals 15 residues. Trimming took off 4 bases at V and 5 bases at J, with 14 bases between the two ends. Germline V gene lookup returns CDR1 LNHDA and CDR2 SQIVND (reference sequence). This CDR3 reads CASSKPGPQTGELFF. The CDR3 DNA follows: TGTGCCAGTAGTAAACCGGGACCCCAGACCGGGGAGCTGTTTTTT. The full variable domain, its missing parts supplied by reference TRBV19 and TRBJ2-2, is DGGITQSPKYLFRKEGQNVTLSCEQNLNHDAMYWYRQDPGQGLRLIYYSQIVNDFQKGDIAEGYSVSREKKESFPLTVTSAQKNPTAFYLCASSKPGPQTGELFFGEGSRLTVL.